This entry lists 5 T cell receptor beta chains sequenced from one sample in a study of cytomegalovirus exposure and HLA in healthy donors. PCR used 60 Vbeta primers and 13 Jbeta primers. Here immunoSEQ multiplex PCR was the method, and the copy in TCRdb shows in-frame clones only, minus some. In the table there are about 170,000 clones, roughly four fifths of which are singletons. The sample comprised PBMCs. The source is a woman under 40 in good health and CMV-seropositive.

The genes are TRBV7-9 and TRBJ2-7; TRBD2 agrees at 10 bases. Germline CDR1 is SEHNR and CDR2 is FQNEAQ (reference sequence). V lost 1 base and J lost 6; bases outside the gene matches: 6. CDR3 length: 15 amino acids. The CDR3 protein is CASSLGSGGSGEQYF. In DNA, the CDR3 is TGTGCCAGCAGCTTAGGTAGCGGGGGGTCGGGCGAGCAGTACTTC. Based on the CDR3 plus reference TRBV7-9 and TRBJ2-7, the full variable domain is DTGVSQNPRHKITKRGQNVTFRCDPISEHNRLYWYRQTLGQGPEFLTYFQNEAQLEKSRLLSDRFSAERPKGSFSTLEIQRTEQGDSAMYLCASSLGSGGSGEQYFGPGTRLTVT.

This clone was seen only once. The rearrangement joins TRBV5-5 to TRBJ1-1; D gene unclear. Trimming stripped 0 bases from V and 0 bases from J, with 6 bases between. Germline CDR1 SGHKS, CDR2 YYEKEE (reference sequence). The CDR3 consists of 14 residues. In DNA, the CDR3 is TGTGCCAGCAGCTTGGGTCTATTGAACACTGAAGCTTTCTTT. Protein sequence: CASSLGLLNTEAFF.

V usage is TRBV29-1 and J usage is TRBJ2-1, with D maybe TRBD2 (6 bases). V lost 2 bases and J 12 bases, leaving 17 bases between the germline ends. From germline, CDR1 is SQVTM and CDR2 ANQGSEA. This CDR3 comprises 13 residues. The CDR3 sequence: CSVESGTLKAQFF. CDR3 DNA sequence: TGCAGCGTTGAATCCGGGACTCTTAAAGCGCAGTTCTTC.

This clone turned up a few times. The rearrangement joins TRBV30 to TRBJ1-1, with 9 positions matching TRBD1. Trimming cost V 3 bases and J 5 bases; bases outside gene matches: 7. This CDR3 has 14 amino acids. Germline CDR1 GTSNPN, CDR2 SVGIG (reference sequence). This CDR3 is CAWRPGTGWTEAFF. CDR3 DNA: TGTGCCTGGAGACCCGGGACAGGGTGGACTGAAGCTTTCTTT.

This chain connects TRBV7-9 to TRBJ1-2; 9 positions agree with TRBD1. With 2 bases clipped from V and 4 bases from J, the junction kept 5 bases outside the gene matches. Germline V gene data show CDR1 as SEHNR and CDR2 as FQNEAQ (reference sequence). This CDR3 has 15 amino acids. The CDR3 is CASSLPGQGLYGYTF. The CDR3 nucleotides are TGTGCCAGCAGCTTACCGGGACAGGGACTCTATGGCTACACCTTC.